The 13 T cell receptor beta chains below all came from one sample that was sequenced in a study of a mutant IDH1 vaccine in newly diagnosed glioma. Sequencing was performed with immunoSEQ multiplex PCR; in TCRdb, only in-frame clones are kept and a portion is missing. The sample includes about 32,000 clones, around four fifths of them seen just once. These receptors have no known antigen. Time point reported: week 35, safety follow-up. The vaccine gave 300 ug of a 20-mer mutant IDH1 peptide subcutaneously per dose. Sequenced here: PBMCs, sampled from a glioma patient whose treatment included an IDH1 peptide vaccine. The receptor source for this set is a man aged 35 to 55 with glioma. Some clones in this sample may be carry-over from other donors' samples.

The gene calls are TRBV5-4 and TRBJ2-7; tentatively, D is TRBD1 (5 bases). The CDR3 contains 14 residues. In germline, CDR1 is SGHNT, CDR2 YYREEE (reference sequence). V lost 4 bases to trimming and J lost 3 bases, with 14 bases between them. The CDR3 DNA reads as TGTGCCAGCAGCCCCATTGACAGTTTCTACGAGCAGTACTTC. It is translated as CASSPIDSFYEQYF.

This chain uses TRBV12-5 with TRBJ1-1; 9 bases map to TRBD1. CDR3 length equals 17 residues. The germline V gene encodes CDR1 LGHNT and CDR2 FRNRAP. V shed 10 bases and J 4 bases; nucleotides not matched to a gene: 19. The DNA of the CDR3 is TGTGCTATGCCGGTCCCGGGACAGGGTGTTTTGGGCACTGAAGCTTTCTTT. This codes for CAMPVPGQGVLGTEAFF.

The rearrangement joins TRBV5-1 to TRBJ2-1; maybe TRBD1 (6 bases). Per the germline V gene, CDR1 is SGHRS and CDR2 is YFSETQ. The CDR3 length is 14 residues. The germline V and J ends were trimmed by 2 bases and 10 bases, with 16 bases remaining between them. CDR3 coding DNA: TGCGCCAGCAGCTTCTCGGCAGGGGACCACGAGCAGTTCTTC. Residues: CASSFSAGDHEQFF.

The chain recombines TRBV5-1 with TRBJ2-5; D may match TRBD1 or TRBD2 (6 bases each). CDR1 and CDR2 (germline): SGHRS, YFSETQ. Trimming took 4 bases from V and 4 from J, leaving 14 bases between them. This CDR3 has 14 residues. The CDR3 reads CASSGSSGAETQYF. DNA for the CDR3: TGCGCCAGCAGCGGCTCTTCGGGGGCAGAGACCCAGTACTTC.

This clone has a handful of counts. J is TRBJ1-4 and V is TRBV7-9; D ambiguous. Germline-derived CDR1 and CDR2 are SEHNR and FQNEAQ (reference sequence). The CDR3 extends over 13 amino acids. V lost 5 bases, J lost 8 bases, and 12 bases lay in between. CDR3 nucleotides: TGTGCCAGCAGCGCCCCCGGTGGGGAAAAACTGTTTTTT. It codes for CASSAPGGEKLFF.

The CDR3 coding sequence is TGTGCCAGCAGCGGGGGTGTAGGGGGCGTCAATCAGCCCCAGCATTTT. It specifies CASSGGVGGVNQPQHF. V is TRBV5-6 and J is TRBJ1-5, with TRBD1 identical over 7 bases. The CDR3 runs to 16 residues. The V and J ends lost 4 bases and 3 bases, in that order; junction bases with no gene match: 10. From germline, CDR1 is SGHDT and CDR2 YYEEEE.

The V and J genes are TRBV6-5 and TRBJ1-1; the match to TRBD1 covers 8 bases. J was trimmed by 1 base and V by 4 bases; bases with no gene match: 8. Germline CDR1 and CDR2: MNHEY and SVGAGI. This CDR3 spans 16 amino acids. The CDR3 DNA is TGTGCCAGCAGTTTATCCGGACAGGGCGGGAACACTGAAGCTTTCTTT. Its translation: CASSLSGQGGNTEAFF.

The J gene is TRBJ2-5, the V gene TRBV29-1, with D tentatively TRBD2 (5 bases). The germline V gene has CDR1 SQVTM and CDR2 ANQGSEA. The CDR3 is made up of 12 amino acids. Trimming took off 4 bases at V and 5 bases at J, with 11 bases between the two ends. CDR3 protein: CSVGGSAETQYF. The CDR3 DNA reads as TGCAGCGTTGGAGGGTCGGCGGAGACCCAGTACTTC.

The chain couples TRBV4-1 to TRBJ1-4, with 9 bases that match TRBD1. Germline CDR1 and CDR2: MGHRA and YSYEKL. This CDR3 comprises 17 residues. V shed 4 bases, J shed 5 bases, and the junction held 11 bases outside the gene matches. This CDR3 is CASSRPGTGRGNEKLFF. CDR3 coding DNA: TGCGCCAGCAGCCGTCCTGGGACAGGGCGGGGGAATGAAAAACTGTTTTTT.

This chain uses TRBV4-2 with TRBJ1-2; D not resolved. With 1 base removed from V and 3 bases from J, the gap between germline ends came to 9 bases. CDR1 and CDR2 from the germline V gene are LGHNA and YNFKEQ. The CDR3 is made up of 14 amino acids. Here the CDR3 DNA reads TGTGCCAGCAGCCAAGGTCAAAGGGACTATGGCTACACCTTC. Amino acids: CASSQGQRDYGYTF.

This rearrangement joins TRBV19 to TRBJ2-1; possibly TRBD2 for D (7 bases). V lost 5 bases, J lost 2 bases, and 16 bases lay in between. The germline V gene encodes CDR1 LNHDA and CDR2 SQIVND (reference sequence). CDR3 length: 16 amino acids. CDR3: CASSPSGGGPYNEQFF. In DNA, the CDR3 is TGTGCCAGTAGTCCTAGCGGAGGGGGGCCCTACAATGAGCAGTTCTTC.

The chain combines TRBV19 with TRBJ2-3; 12 bases agree with TRBD2. Per germline, CDR1 LNHDA and CDR2 SQIVND (reference sequence). The CDR3 is 16 residues long. V shed 7 bases and J 4 bases; nucleotides not matched to a gene: 9. CDR3 DNA: TGTGCCAGTATCGCCTCTAGCGGGGGGGGAGCAGATACGCAGTATTTT. It codes for CASIASSGGGADTQYF. Drawing the rest from reference TRBV19 and TRBJ2-3, the complete variable domain is DGGITQSPKYLFRKEGQNVTLSCEQNLNHDAMYWYRQDPGQGLRLIYYSQIVNDFQKGDIAEGYSVSREKKESFPLTVTSAQKNPTAFYLCASIASSGGGADTQYFGPGTRLTVL.

V and J are TRBV5-1 and TRBJ2-2; D not certain. The V gene's germline CDR1 is SGHRS and CDR2 YFSETQ. V lost 0 bases and J 1 base, leaving 7 bases between the germline ends. The CDR3 spans 15 residues. CDR3 residues: CASSLAGENTGELFF. The DNA for the CDR3 is TGCGCCAGCAGCTTGGCCGGTGAGAACACCGGGGAGCTGTTTTTT.